The 21 T cell receptor beta chains below come from one sample, sequenced in a study of OX40 agonist ivuxolimab in advanced cancers. Library preparation used the immunoSEQ multiplex PCR assay. TCRdb re-hosts the immuneACCESS table, in-frame sequences only. Its copies lack some clones; in the studies checked, an unresolved V gene accounts for under half of them, and the cause for the rest is not known. The sample records 66,000 or so clones, roughly 81% of which are singletons. Around 1.5% of the sample is in the top ten clones. This material consisted of CD4+ or CD8+ T cells sorted from blood, taken in a trial of the OX40 agonist ivuxolimab. The receptors here all came from an adult with an advanced solid tumor such as melanoma, head and neck, liver or kidney cancer.

The chain links TRBV13 to TRBJ2-1; D is undetermined. Germline V gene lookup returns CDR1 PRHDT and CDR2 FYEKMQ (reference sequence). Trimming took off 3 bases at V and 8 bases at J, with 14 bases between the two ends. This CDR3 has 14 residues. The CDR3 loop is CASSFVFSMHEQFF. The DNA for the CDR3 is TGTGCCAGCAGCTTTGTGTTTAGCATGCATGAGCAGTTCTTC.

This chain uses TRBV5-1 with TRBJ2-5; D might be TRBD1 (6 bases). The CDR3 runs 15 residues. Looked up from germline, CDR1 is SGHRS and CDR2 is YFSETQ. V lost 1 base, J lost 0 bases, and 10 bases lay in between. The CDR3 DNA sequence: TGCGCCAGCAGCTTGATGGGACAACACCAAGAGACCCAGTACTTC. It yields the protein CASSLMGQHQETQYF.

The genes are TRBV4-2 and TRBJ1-2; D is undetermined. Germline V CDR1 and CDR2: LGHNA, YNFKEQ. The CDR3 is 13 amino acids. Between the trimmed V and J ends, which lost 1 base and 13 bases, there was a span of 16 bases. CDR3 sequence: CASSQVRQGKGTF. DNA for the CDR3: TGTGCCAGCAGCCAAGTCCGTCAAGGTAAAGGCACCTTC.

J is TRBJ2-6 and V is TRBV18, with a possible D match to TRBD1 (6 bases). Trimming took off 1 base at V and 2 bases at J, with 9 bases between the two ends. The germline V gene encodes CDR1 KGHSH and CDR2 LQKENI. This CDR3 has 16 residues. The CDR3 DNA reads as TGTGCCAGCTCACCACGAGGGGGTGCTGGGGCCAACGTCCTGACTTTC. Its translation is CASSPRGGAGANVLTF.

This sequence joins TRBV6-1 and TRBJ2-1; 13 positions agree with TRBD2. V shed 3 bases and J 8 bases; nucleotides not matched to a gene: 13. This CDR3 is 18 amino acids long. CDR1 is MNHNS, CDR2 SASEGT, per germline. CDR3 nucleotide sequence: TGTGCCAGCAGTGACCCCTGGACTAGCGGGAGTTTCAGTTATGAGCAGTTCTTC. Its protein product is CASSDPWTSGSFSYEQFF.

The gene calls are TRBV28 and TRBJ1-1; D is possibly TRBD1 (6 bases). CDR3 length equals 15 residues. The ends were cut back, 5 bases at V and 5 bases at J, with 18 bases in the middle. Germline CDR1 reads MDHEN; CDR2 reads SYDVKM. This CDR3 is CASSIGGARGTEAFF. DNA for the CDR3: TGTGCCAGCAGTATCGGGGGGGCGAGGGGAACTGAAGCTTTCTTT.

The rearrangement links TRBV11-3 to TRBJ2-7, with D possibly matching TRBD2 (6 bases). This CDR3 region has 16 residues. CDR1 is SGHNT and CDR2 is YENEEA in the germline V gene. Trimming pared 3 bases from V and 1 base from J, leaving 16 bases between. The CDR3 is CASSLTSLSRSYEQYF. CDR3 bases: TGTGCCAGCAGCTTGACTAGTTTGTCGAGGTCCTACGAGCAGTACTTC.

The chain couples TRBV7-8 to TRBJ2-1; 11 nucleotides line up with TRBD2. Germline lookup yields CDR1 SGHVS and CDR2 FQNEAQ. J lost 0 bases, V lost 5 bases, and 15 bases had no gene match. This CDR3 contains 20 residues. CDR3 sequence (DNA): TGTGCCAGCAGCCAGCGGGTTACTAGCGGGAGATTTCCCTCCTACAATGAGCAGTTCTTC. Protein sequence: CASSQRVTSGRFPSYNEQFF.

The chain employs TRBV2 and TRBJ1-4; 9 bases line up with TRBD1. J lost 8 bases, V lost 6 bases, and 16 bases had no gene match. CDR1 and CDR2 (germline): SNHLY, FYNNEI. The CDR3 covers 17 residues. CDR3 region: CASRSGTGSHGREKLFF. The DNA for the CDR3 is TGTGCCAGCAGATCCGGGACAGGGAGTCACGGGCGAGAAAAACTGTTTTTT.

V and J are TRBV5-1 and TRBJ1-2; unclear D gene. Germline values: CDR1 SGHRS, CDR2 YFSETQ. The germline V and J ends were trimmed by 5 bases and 4 bases, with 15 bases remaining between them. This CDR3 is built from 14 residues. The CDR3 sequence: CASSSDRVFYGYTF. The CDR3 DNA follows: TGCGCCAGCAGTTCCGACCGAGTTTTCTATGGCTACACCTTC.

The chain recombines TRBV9 with TRBJ2-1, with D unclear. Germline CDR1 is SGDLS and CDR2 is YYNGEE. The CDR3 is 14 residues long. V shed 0 bases and J shed 8 bases, with 12 bases lying between them. The CDR3: CASSVEGSSDEQFF. CDR3 in DNA: TGTGCCAGCAGCGTAGAAGGTAGTTCGGATGAGCAGTTCTTC.

This clone was counted once. The chain combines TRBV7-3 with TRBJ2-2, with 7 positions matching TRBD2. The CDR3 has 15 amino acids. Germline V gene sequence: CDR1 SGHTA, CDR2 FQGTGA. After removal of 4 bases from V and 5 bases from J, the junction contained 7 bases not matched to a gene. As DNA, the CDR3 is TGTGCCAGCAGCTCGAGCGGGGATTGGACCGGGGAGCTGTTTTTT. This gives the protein CASSSSGDWTGELFF.

The rearrangement links TRBV7-3 to TRBJ2-5; 12 bases match TRBD2. Germline loops: CDR1 SGHTA, CDR2 FQGTGA. CDR3 length equals 15 residues. Losses at the gene ends were 0 bases for V and 5 bases for J; bases not matched to a gene: 1. CDR3 nucleotides: TGTGCCAGCAGCTTAACCGGGACTAGCGGGGAGACCCAGTACTTC. Amino acids: CASSLTGTSGETQYF. Supplemented by reference TRBV7-3 and TRBJ2-5, the full variable domain reads GAGVSQTPSNKVTEKGKYVELRCDPISGHTALYWYRQSLGQGPEFLIYFQGTGAADDSGLPNDRFFAVRPEGSVSTLKIQRTERGDSAVYLCASSLTGTSGETQYFGPGTRLLVL.

The chain links TRBV11-2 to TRBJ2-3; a possible D gene is TRBD2 (6 bases). The CDR3 extends over 13 amino acids. CDR1 SGHAT and CDR2 FQNNGV come from the germline V gene. With 4 bases removed from V and 7 bases from J, the gap between germline ends came to 12 bases. The CDR3 nucleotides are TGTGCCAGCAGCTCCGGCGGGGCTAATACGCAGTATTTT. Protein product: CASSSGGANTQYF.

The rearrangement joins TRBV19 to TRBJ1-4; D might be TRBD1 (6 bases). The CDR3 is 14 residues long. Germline V lookup: CDR1 LNHDA, CDR2 SQIVND (reference sequence). The V and J ends lost 3 bases and 7 bases respectively, with 12 bases between them. The CDR3 sequence: CASSMGAGFEKLFF. The CDR3 DNA follows: TGTGCCAGTAGTATGGGGGCAGGGTTTGAAAAACTGTTTTTT.

The V gene is TRBV28, the J gene TRBJ2-7; no reliable D call. Trimming cost V 4 bases and J 3 bases, with 19 bases left between them. The CDR3 has 16 amino acids. Per the germline V gene, CDR1 is MDHEN and CDR2 is SYDVKM. The CDR3 DNA follows: TGTGCCAGCAGTTCCCAAAACCCACGAAAGGTCTACGAGCAGTACTTC. Protein sequence: CASSSQNPRKVYEQYF.

This clone came up once. In DNA, the CDR3 is TGTGCCAGCAGCTCCACCGGGACAGGGTTAGCTAATGAAAAACTGTTTTTT. Protein sequence: CASSSTGTGLANEKLFF. This sequence joins TRBV13 and TRBJ1-4; 9 bases map to TRBD1. The CDR3 has 17 residues. V lost 4 bases and J lost 3; bases outside the gene matches: 9. Germline assignment: CDR1 PRHDT and CDR2 FYEKMQ (reference sequence).

This chain uses TRBV30 with TRBJ2-2, with D tentatively TRBD2 (7 bases). CDR1 is GTSNPN and CDR2 is SVGIG in the germline V gene (reference sequence). With 7 bases removed from V and 4 bases from J, the gap between germline ends came to 19 bases. This CDR3 comprises 15 residues. CDR3 sequence: CASARGRAFTGELFF. In DNA form, the CDR3 reads TGTGCCTCCGCAAGGGGGAGGGCCTTCACCGGGGAGCTGTTTTTT.

This clone was seen repeatedly, ten times or more. This chain joins TRBV5-6 and TRBJ2-5; D uncertain. Trimming took off 0 bases at V and 2 bases at J, with 8 bases between the two ends. There are 14 residues in the CDR3. Germline V gene lookup returns CDR1 SGHDT and CDR2 YYEEEE. The CDR3 DNA reads TGTGCCAGCAGCTTGGGGGTCCCGCAAGAGACCCAGTACTTC. Its protein is CASSLGVPQETQYF.

The chain has TRBV28 and TRBJ1-5; D possibly corresponds to TRBD1 (5 bases). The V end was cut by 5 bases, the J end by 2 bases, with 13 bases between. CDR3 length: 15 residues. Germline V gene lookup returns CDR1 MDHEN and CDR2 SYDVKM. CDR3 sequence: CASSRLGPGNQPQHF. For the CDR3, the DNA is TGTGCCAGCAGTCGTTTGGGGCCGGGCAATCAGCCCCAGCATTTT.

This chain uses TRBV29-1 with TRBJ1-5; perhaps TRBD1 as D (5 bases). The germline gives CDR1 SQVTM, CDR2 ANQGSEA. This CDR3 has 13 amino acids. V was cut by 7 bases and J by 4 bases, with 14 bases left in between. The CDR3: CSDGTASNQPQHF. CDR3 nucleotides: TGCAGCGACGGGACGGCCTCAAATCAGCCCCAGCATTTT.